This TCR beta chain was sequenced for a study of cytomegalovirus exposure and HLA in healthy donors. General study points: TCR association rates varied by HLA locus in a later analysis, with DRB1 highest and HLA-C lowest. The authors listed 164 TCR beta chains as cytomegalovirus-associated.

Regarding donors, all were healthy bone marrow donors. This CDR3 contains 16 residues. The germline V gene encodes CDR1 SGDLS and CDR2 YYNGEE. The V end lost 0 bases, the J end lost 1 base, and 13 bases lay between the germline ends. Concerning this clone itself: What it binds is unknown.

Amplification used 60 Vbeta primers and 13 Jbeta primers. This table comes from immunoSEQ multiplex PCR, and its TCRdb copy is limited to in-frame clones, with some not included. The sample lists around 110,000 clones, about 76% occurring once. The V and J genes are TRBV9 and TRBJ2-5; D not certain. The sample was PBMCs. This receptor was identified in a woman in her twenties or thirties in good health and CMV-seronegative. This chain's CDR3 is CASSVAGGSVQETQYF. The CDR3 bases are TGTGCCAGCAGCGTAGCTGGCGGAAGCGTCCAAGAGACCCAGTACTTC.